This T cell receptor beta chain was retrieved from a study of somatic mutations in cytotoxic T cells in rheumatoid arthritis (dated by TCRdb to about 2017). Background for the entire study: Patient peripheral blood (less than 31 ml EDTA) was drawn right after diagnosis and before any treatment started. Some T-cell populations stained with V beta antibodies were sorted by flow on a FACSAria II or Sony SH800 to nearly 100% purity, with sorted V beta1+ cells additionally subjected to TCRB sequencing. To characterize clonality, the study used TCRB deep sequencing while asking whether somatic mutations are carried by expanded CD8+ T-cell clones in newly diagnosed, untreated rheumatoid arthritis. For about 60 rheumatoid arthritis patients and fewer than 25 healthy controls, TCRB deep sequencing was carried out. Patient and control groups had essentially identical median ages. The paper as a whole reports these results and caveats: The finding that TRBV07 was slightly underrepresented in patients was left unadjusted for multiple comparisons. Viral specificity could not be ruled out by absence from virus-specific databases, and the antigen targets of the expanded CD8+ clones remained unknown. In about an eighth of the roughly 65 patients, more than 20% of CD8+ cells belonged to the largest CD8+ clone, while several identical CD8+ TCRB sequences were shared between blood and synovial fluid. Healthy controls showed no age-related increase in CD8+ clonality, whereas patients did (Spearman r ≈ 0.49). There was no significant difference in CD8+ T-cell clonality between rheumatoid arthritis patients and age-matched healthy controls.

As regards this clone: Its cognate antigen has yet to be identified. No quality values exist for individual bases; no much larger clone is one base distant.

The immunoSEQ assay was applied to genomic DNA for TCRB CDR3 sequencing. The authors' pipeline ran thus. When patient CD8+ clones exceeding 1% were checked against published virus-specific TCRB sequences, only a few matched. Only productive TCRB rearrangements were included in the analyses. Defining a clone by its unique TCRB CDR3 sequence, the study calculated clonality as a productive clonality index derived from Shannon entropy. Repertoire overlap between two samples was calculated from the template counts of each clone relative to total templates per sample. Flow cytometry-measured V-gene usage correlated with V-gene usage from TCRB sequencing, with a Spearman r of less than 0.65. The table was pulled from immuneACCESS by TCRdb, which kept in-frame rearrangements only. Such tables lose some clones; where checked, under half of the loss comes from unresolved V genes, and the rest has no known cause. That table gives V, J and clone size, and the DNA gave D and trimming. This sample lists just under 7,000 clones; 65% to 85% were detected once. The biggest ten clones account for approximately 14% of the sample.

V is cut by 0 bases and J by 1 base, and the space between the germline ends is 7 bases. Counted from cysteine to phenylalanine, this CDR3 has 14 amino acids. Only the CDR3 portion is preserved as DNA: 42 bases, with reading frame beginning at the first base. CDR1 and CDR2 (SGHDT, YYEEEE) derive from the germline V gene. CD4+ and CD8+ cells were isolated by positive magnetic bead selection on an AutoMACS, and purity was checked by flow cytometry. A TCR V beta antibody panel was used in flow cytometry to screen first for clonal expansions, which were then characterized by TCRB deep sequencing of sorted CD8+ fractions. Peripheral blood mononuclear cells were obtained using density gradient separation with Ficoll-Paque PLUS. Using Nucleospin Tissue or Tissue XS kits, DNA was extracted from CD4-enriched, CD8-enriched or PBMC samples, with quantification by a Qubit 2.0 fluorometer.

Recombination linked TRBV5-6 to TRBJ1-1, and perhaps TRBD1 as D gene, on 5 matching bases. The sample taken for sequencing was CD8+ T cells sorted from blood. This receptor was identified in an adult with rheumatoid arthritis. The bases are TGTGCCAGCAGCTTGGGGGGACGGAACACTGAAGCTTTCTTT. It translates to CASSLGGRNTEAFF.